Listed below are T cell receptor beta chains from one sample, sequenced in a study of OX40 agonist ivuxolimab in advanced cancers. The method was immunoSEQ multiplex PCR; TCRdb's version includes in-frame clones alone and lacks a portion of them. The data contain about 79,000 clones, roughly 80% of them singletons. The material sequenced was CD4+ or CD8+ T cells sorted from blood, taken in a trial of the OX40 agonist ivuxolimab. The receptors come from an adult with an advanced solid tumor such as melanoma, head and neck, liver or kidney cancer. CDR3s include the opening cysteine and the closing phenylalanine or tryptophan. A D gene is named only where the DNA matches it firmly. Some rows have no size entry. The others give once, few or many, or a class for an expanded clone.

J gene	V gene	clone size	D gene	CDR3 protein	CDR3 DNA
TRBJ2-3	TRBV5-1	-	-	CASSFSLPGPSTDTQYF	TGCGCCAGCAGCTTCTCTCTTCCAGGGCCTAGCACAGATACGCAGTATTTT
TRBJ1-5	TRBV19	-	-	CASSSRGRGSNQPQHF	TGTGCCAGTAGTTCAAGAGGCAGGGGTAGCAATCAGCCCCAGCATTTT
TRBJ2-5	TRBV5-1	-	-	CASSLSRGGETQYF	TGCGCCAGCAGCTTGAGTAGGGGGGGAGAGACCCAGTACTTC
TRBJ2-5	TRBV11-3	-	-	CASSFYRVETQYF	TGTGCCAGCAGCTTCTACAGGGTTGAGACCCAGTACTTC
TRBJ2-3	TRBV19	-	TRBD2	CASSIEGAGASNTQYF	TGTGCCAGTAGTATAGAAGGAGCGGGAGCCTCTAATACGCAGTATTTT
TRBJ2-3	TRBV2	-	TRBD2	CASMPPGGGTDTQYF	TGTGCCAGCATGCCCCCCGGGGGGGGAACAGATACGCAGTATTTT
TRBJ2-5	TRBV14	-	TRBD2	CASSRTSGIQETQYF	TGTGCCAGCAGCCGGACTAGCGGAATACAAGAGACCCAGTACTTC
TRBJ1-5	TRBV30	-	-	CAWSDSLQQPQHF	TGTGCCTGGAGTGATTCCCTTCAGCAGCCCCAGCATTTT
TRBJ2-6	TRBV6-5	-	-	CASTLLDSGANVLTF	TGTGCCAGCACCCTACTGGACTCTGGGGCCAACGTCCTGACTTTC
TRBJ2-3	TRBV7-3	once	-	CASSLTQYTDTQYF	TGTGCCAGCAGCTTAACCCAGTACACAGATACGCAGTATTTT
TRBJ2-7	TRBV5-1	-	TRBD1	CASSLAGTGGDEQYF	TGCGCCAGCAGCTTGGCTGGGACAGGGGGCGACGAGCAGTACTTC
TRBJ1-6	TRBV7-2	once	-	CASSPTPGSPLHF	TGTGCCAGCAGCCCGACCCCTGGTTCACCCCTCCACTTT
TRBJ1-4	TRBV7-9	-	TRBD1	CASSPQGRDEKLFF	TGTGCCAGCAGCCCACAGGGGAGGGATGAAAAACTGTTTTTT
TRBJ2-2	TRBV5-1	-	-	CASSLDGGTTGELFF	TGCGCCAGCAGCTTGGATGGAGGGACCACCGGGGAGCTGTTTTTT
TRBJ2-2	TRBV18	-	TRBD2	CASSPPGRVDTGELFF	TGTGCCAGCTCACCCCCCGGGAGGGTGGACACCGGGGAGCTGTTTTTT
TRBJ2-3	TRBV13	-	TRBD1	CASSRQGSADTQYF	TGTGCCAGCAGCCGACAGGGTAGCGCAGATACGCAGTATTTT
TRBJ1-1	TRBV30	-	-	CAWSVRSGTEAFF	TGTGCCTGGAGTGTACGTTCGGGAACTGAAGCTTTCTTT
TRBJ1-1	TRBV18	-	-	CASSPKTAPTEAFF	TGTGCCAGCTCACCGAAGACAGCACCCACTGAAGCTTTCTTT
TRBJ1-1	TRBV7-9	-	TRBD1	CASSRTGGIGRDTEAFF	TGTGCCAGCAGCAGGACAGGGGGTATTGGGAGAGACACTGAAGCTTTCTTT
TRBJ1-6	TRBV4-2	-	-	CASSQWDGGNNSPLHF	TGTGCCAGCAGCCAGTGGGATGGGGGAAATAATTCACCCCTCCACTTT
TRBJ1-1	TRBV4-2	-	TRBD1	CASSQAGGQGETEAFF	TGTGCCAGCAGCCAAGCCGGGGGACAGGGAGAAACTGAAGCTTTCTTT
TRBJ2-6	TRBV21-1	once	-	CASSKGGGPGQGFHGANVLTF	TGTGCCAGCAGCAAAGGAGGGGGACCGGGACAGGGCTTTCATGGGGCCAACGTCCTGACTTTC
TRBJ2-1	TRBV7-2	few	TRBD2	CASSLQRGPYNEQFF	TGTGCCAGCAGCTTACAGCGGGGGCCCTACAATGAGCAGTTCTTC
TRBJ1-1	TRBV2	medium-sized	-	CASGAGGPMNTEAFF	TGTGCCAGCGGCGCGGGAGGGCCCATGAACACTGAAGCTTTCTTT
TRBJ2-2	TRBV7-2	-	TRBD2	CASNSALAGNTGELFF	TGTGCCAGCAACTCCGCACTAGCGGGGAACACCGGGGAGCTGTTTTTT
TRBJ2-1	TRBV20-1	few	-	CSARVYNEQFF	TGCAGTGCTAGAGTTTACAATGAGCAGTTCTTC
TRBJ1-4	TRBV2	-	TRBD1	CASTPGQGTEKLFF	TGTGCCAGCACCCCGGGACAGGGAACTGAAAAACTGTTTTTT
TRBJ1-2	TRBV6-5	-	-	CASSDRYGGYTF	TGTGCCAGCAGCGACAGATATGGTGGCTACACCTTC
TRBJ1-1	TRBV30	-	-	CAGHKSQNTEAFF	TGTGCCGGTCACAAATCCCAGAACACTGAAGCTTTCTTT
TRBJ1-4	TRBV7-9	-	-	CASSYGNEKLFF	TGTGCCAGCAGCTACGGTAACGAAAAACTGTTTTTT
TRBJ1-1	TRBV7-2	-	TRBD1	CASSLGGTGEMNTEAFF	TGTGCCAGCAGCTTAGGGGGGACAGGGGAAATGAACACTGAAGCTTTCTTT
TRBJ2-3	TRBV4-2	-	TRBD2	CASSRGTSGTSTDTQYF	TGTGCCAGCAGCCGAGGGACTAGCGGAACTAGCACAGATACGCAGTATTTT
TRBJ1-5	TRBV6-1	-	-	CASSASRHQPQHF	TGTGCCAGCAGTGCCAGTCGCCATCAGCCCCAGCATTTT
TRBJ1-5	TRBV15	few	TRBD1	CATSRDLADRGRNQPQHF	TGTGCCACCAGCAGAGATCTTGCGGACAGGGGAAGAAATCAGCCCCAGCATTTT
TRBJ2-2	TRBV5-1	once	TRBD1	CASSFLRDRTTGELFF	TGCGCCAGCAGCTTCCTCCGGGACAGGACCACCGGGGAGCTGTTTTTT
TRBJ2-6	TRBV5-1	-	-	CASSLAEGPSGANVLTF	TGCGCCAGCAGCTTGGCCGAGGGGCCCTCTGGGGCCAACGTCCTGACTTTC
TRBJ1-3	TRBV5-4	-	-	CASSLRGTAGNTVYF	TGTGCCAGCAGCTTACGGGGGACTGCTGGAAACACCGTATATTTT
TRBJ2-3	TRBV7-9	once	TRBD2	CASSRLSGGGTDTQYF	TGTGCCAGCAGCCGCCTGAGCGGGGGGGGCACAGATACGCAGTATTTT
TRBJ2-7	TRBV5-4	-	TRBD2	CASNLAGDEQYF	TGTGCCAGCAACCTAGCGGGTGACGAGCAGTACTTC
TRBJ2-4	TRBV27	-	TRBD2	CASSLVAGVLNIQYF	TGTGCCAGCAGTTTAGTAGCGGGAGTGCTAAACATTCAGTACTTC
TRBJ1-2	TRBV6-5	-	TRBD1	CASSYWTGYGYTF	TGTGCCAGCAGTTACTGGACAGGCTATGGCTACACCTTC
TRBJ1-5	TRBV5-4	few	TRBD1	CASSLDRGDAQHF	TGTGCCAGCAGCTTGGACAGGGGAGATGCCCAGCATTTT
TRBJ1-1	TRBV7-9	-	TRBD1	CASRFGQGHTEAFF	TGTGCCAGCAGATTCGGACAGGGCCACACTGAAGCTTTCTTT
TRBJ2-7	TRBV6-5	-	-	CASSYYQGTGAYEQYF	TGTGCCAGCAGTTACTATCAGGGGACGGGGGCCTACGAGCAGTACTTC
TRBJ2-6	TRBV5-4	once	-	CASSPGTSRSGANVLTF	TGTGCCAGCAGCCCAGGGACTTCACGATCTGGGGCCAACGTCCTGACTTTC
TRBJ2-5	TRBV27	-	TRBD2	CASSLTSGGDLQETQYF	TGTGCCAGCAGTTTGACTAGCGGGGGGGACCTACAAGAGACCCAGTACTTC
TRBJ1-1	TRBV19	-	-	CASSIVGADTEAFF	TGTGCCAGTAGTATCGTGGGGGCGGACACTGAAGCTTTCTTT
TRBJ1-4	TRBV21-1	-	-	CASSKVWVGCDEKLFF	TGTGCCAGCAGCAAAGTCTGGGTGGGTTGTGATGAAAAACTGTTTTTT
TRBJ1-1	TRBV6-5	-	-	CASSPNPPEAFF	TGTGCCAGCAGTCCGAACCCCCCCGAAGCTTTCTTT
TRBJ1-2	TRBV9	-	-	CASSLESGSYGYTF	TGTGCCAGCAGCCTGGAAAGTGGGTCCTATGGCTACACCTTC
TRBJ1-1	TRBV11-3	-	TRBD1	CASSLEAGGTEAFF	TGTGCCAGCAGCTTAGAGGCAGGGGGCACTGAAGCTTTCTTT
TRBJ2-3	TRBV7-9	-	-	CASSYLVSDTQYF	TGTGCCAGCAGCTACCTAGTCTCGGATACGCAGTATTTT
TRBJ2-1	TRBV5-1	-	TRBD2	CASSDPTSSNEQFF	TGCGCCAGCAGCGACCCGACTAGCAGCAATGAGCAGTTCTTC